This section outlines one T cell receptor (beta chain) sequence together with its context. Its antigen is still unknown. It was with 60 Vbeta and 13 Jbeta primers that the PCR ran. Measured with immunoSEQ multiplex PCR; TCRdb has only the in-frame clones, and not every one. This sample has fewer than 200,000 clones, with almost 80% found just once. The sample originates from a study of cytomegalovirus exposure and HLA in healthy donors. Notes on the study in general: Later, TCR association rates were found to vary by HLA locus, highest for DRB1 and lowest for HLA-C.

Germline-derived CDR1 and CDR2 are LNHDA and SQIVND (reference sequence). CDR3 length: 13 residues. Trimming cost V 6 bases and J 7 bases, with 12 bases left between them. This chain links TRBV19 with TRBJ1-4; perhaps TRBD1 as D (6 bases). The source is a man aged 25-45 years in good health and CMV-seronegative. Sample: PBMCs. Written as DNA, the CDR3 is TGTGCCAGTAGGAAGGACAGCAGTGAAAAACTGTTTTTT. Residues: CASRKDSSEKLFF.